Following are 21 T cell receptor beta chains from one sample sequenced in a study of blood T cell repertoires in COVID-19. Profiled with immunoSEQ multiplex PCR; TCRdb holds only in-frame clones, not every one. The table records under 300,000 clones, 70% to 90% of them present only once. The sequenced sample consisted of peripheral blood. The receptors stem from a woman between 40 and 55 years old who had recovered from COVID-19.

This clone was seen only a few times. The rearrangement links TRBV4-3 to TRBJ1-1; 12 bases are a match to TRBD1. V lost 1 base and J lost 5; bases outside the gene matches: 5. CDR3 length equals 16 residues. Germline assignment: CDR1 LGHNA and CDR2 YSLEER. In nucleotides, the CDR3 is TGCGCCAGCAGCCAAGGGGACAGGGGGCCGGGGACTGAAGCTTTCTTT. As protein: CASSQGDRGPGTEAFF.

The CDR3 DNA follows: TGTGCCAGCAGCGTAGGGGTTAGCGGGAGTCCCGATACGCAGTATTTT. Translated: CASSVGVSGSPDTQYF. The chain combines TRBV9 with TRBJ2-3, with TRBD2 matching 9 bases. The CDR3 length is 16 residues. CDR1 SGDLS and CDR2 YYNGEE come from the germline V gene. The junction had 8 bases not matched to a gene; V was cut back by 0 bases and J by 6 bases.

The J gene is TRBJ2-5, the V gene TRBV27, with a possible D match to TRBD2 (6 bases). The V gene lost 9 bases and the J gene lost 4 bases, with 15 bases spanning the gap. The CDR3 runs to 13 residues. Germline V gene data show CDR1 as MNHEY and CDR2 as SMNVEV (reference sequence). This CDR3 reads CASTRGAGETQYF. The DNA of the CDR3 is TGTGCCAGTACGCGGGGCGCGGGAGAGACCCAGTACTTC.

The chain carries TRBV5-1 and TRBJ1-4; no reliable D call. Germline V gives CDR1 SGHRS, CDR2 YFSETQ. This CDR3 is built from 15 residues. With 0 bases removed from V and 8 bases from J, the gap between germline ends came to 14 bases. The CDR3 loop is CASSLARGLGEKLFF. CDR3 DNA sequence: TGCGCCAGCAGCTTGGCGCGAGGGTTGGGGGAAAAACTGTTTTTT.

This clone was counted between two and nine times. The V and J genes are TRBV7-2 and TRBJ2-2, with 10 positions matching TRBD1. This CDR3 has 15 amino acids. The germline V gene has CDR1 SGHTA and CDR2 FQGNSA. V shed 4 bases, J shed 5 bases, and the junction held 4 bases outside the gene matches. CDR3 DNA: TGTGCCAGCAGCTGGAGGGACAGGGGAACCGGGGAGCTGTTTTTT. Its translation: CASSWRDRGTGELFF.

J is TRBJ2-5 and V is TRBV7-9; D might be TRBD2 (6 bases). This CDR3 is 13 amino acids long. V was clipped by 3 bases and J by 5 bases, with 10 bases between them. The V gene's germline CDR1 is SEHNR and CDR2 FQNEAQ (reference sequence). The CDR3 spells CASSLGGIETQYF. DNA of the CDR3: TGTGCCAGCAGCTTGGGCGGGATTGAGACCCAGTACTTC.

The rearrangement links TRBV29-1 to TRBJ2-7, with 7 bases identical to TRBD2. The CDR3 is 11 amino acids. With 6 bases clipped from V and 4 bases from J, the junction kept 3 bases outside the gene matches. Germline V lookup: CDR1 SQVTM, CDR2 ANQGSEA. The CDR3 DNA reads TGCAGCGTGGGGGGGACGTACGAGCAGTACTTC. Translating it yields CSVGGTYEQYF.

J is TRBJ1-1 and V is TRBV9; TRBD1 aligns across 9 bases. The CDR3 is made up of 15 amino acids. Germline-derived CDR1 and CDR2 are SGDLS and YYNGEE. The junction had 11 bases not matched to a gene; V was cut back by 4 bases and J by 7 bases. CDR3 coding DNA: TGTGCCAGCAGCCCAAGACAGGGGGAATGGGTTGAAGCTTTCTTT. It is translated as CASSPRQGEWVEAFF.

The V and J genes are TRBV7-2 and TRBJ1-2; 8 positions match TRBD1. Trimming removed 3 bases from V and 4 bases from J; junction bases left unmatched: 4. The V gene's germline CDR1 is SGHTA and CDR2 FQGNSA. The CDR3 is 14 amino acids. The CDR3 sequence is CASSFGRGPYGYTF. The CDR3, as DNA: TGTGCCAGCAGCTTTGGCAGGGGGCCCTATGGCTACACCTTC. Full variable domain (outside the CDR3, taken from reference TRBV7-2 and TRBJ1-2): GAGVSQSPSNKVTEKGKDVELRCDPISGHTALYWYRQSLGQGLEFLIYFQGNSAPDKSGLPSDRFSAERTGGSVSTLTIQRTQQEDSAVYLCASSFGRGPYGYTFGSGTRLTVV.

The rearrangement joins TRBV3-1 (or the pseudogene TRBV3-2) to TRBJ1-2; D is undetermined. This CDR3 has 13 residues. The germline gives CDR1 LGHDT, CDR2 YNNKEL (reference sequence). Between the trimmed V and J ends, which lost 1 base and 4 bases, there was a span of 7 bases. CDR3 nucleotide sequence: TGTGCCAGCAGCCAAGTTGGGCTCTATGGCTACACCTTC. Its translation: CASSQVGLYGYTF.

For this clone: The sample has other DNA sequences that encode this CDR3 too. This chain joins TRBV5-4 and TRBJ1-5; TRBD1 is a possible D gene (5 bases). V was cut by 0 bases and J by 4 bases, with 8 bases left in between. The CDR3 is made up of 14 amino acids. Germline V lookup: CDR1 SGHNT, CDR2 YYREEE (reference sequence). The CDR3 is CASSLAGGNQPQHF. DNA for the CDR3: TGTGCCAGCAGCTTGGCCGGGGGGAATCAGCCCCAGCATTTT.

The rearrangement links TRBV5-1 to TRBJ2-3; TRBD1 might be the D (6 bases). CDR1 is SGHRS, CDR2 YFSETQ, per germline. Trimming shortened V by 3 bases and J by 3 bases, and 11 bases separated the two germline ends. The CDR3 consists of 14 residues. CDR3 loop: CASSSGQQTDTQYF. The CDR3 nucleotides are TGCGCCAGCAGCTCCGGACAGCAAACAGATACGCAGTATTTT.

The chain links TRBV10-3 to TRBJ2-3; tentatively, D is TRBD2 (6 bases). Trimming shortened V by 4 bases and J by 2 bases, and 13 bases separated the two germline ends. Germline values: CDR1 ENHRY, CDR2 SYGVKD. The CDR3 has 15 residues. Written as DNA, the CDR3 is TGTGCCATCAGTGGCGGGACTCCCCACACAGATACGCAGTATTTT. It specifies CAISGGTPHTDTQYF.

The chain couples TRBV6-2 or TRBV6-3 to TRBJ1-5; TRBD1 aligns across 7 bases. The CDR3 covers 15 residues. From germline, CDR1 is MNHEY and CDR2 SVGEGT. The V segment lost 7 bases and the J segment 0 bases; nucleotides outside the gene matches: 6. The CDR3 sequence is CASNPGQVSNQPQHF. The CDR3 DNA reads as TGTGCCAGCAACCCAGGACAGGTTAGCAATCAGCCCCAGCATTTT.

The chain has TRBV7-8 and TRBJ2-7; D possibly corresponds to TRBD2 (6 bases). V was cut by 4 bases and J by 0 bases, with 16 bases left in between. Germline V gene lookup returns CDR1 SGHVS and CDR2 FQNEAQ. This CDR3 comprises 16 residues. CDR3 in DNA: TGTGCCAGCAGCTCCCCCCGGCTAGCGACCTCCTACGAGCAGTACTTC. Its translation: CASSSPRLATSYEQYF.

This clone was observed a few times. V usage is TRBV30 and J usage is TRBJ2-2; a possible D gene is TRBD1 (6 bases). The CDR3 extends over 16 amino acids. Trimming shortened V by 6 bases and J by 1 base, and 18 bases separated the two germline ends. Germline lookup yields CDR1 GTSNPN and CDR2 SVGIG (reference sequence). The CDR3 nucleotides read TGTGCCTGTCTTGACGTGGCAGGGGAGAACACCGGGGAGCTGTTTTTT. Its translation: CACLDVAGENTGELFF.

J is TRBJ2-2 and V is TRBV9, with unresolved D. Trimming took off 0 bases at V and 4 bases at J, with 10 bases between the two ends. This CDR3 spans 15 amino acids. Germline CDR1 reads SGDLS; CDR2 reads YYNGEE. The CDR3 protein is CASSVGGSSTGELFF. CDR3 nucleotides: TGTGCCAGCAGCGTAGGCGGATCGAGCACCGGGGAGCTGTTTTTT.

The chain couples TRBV5-4 to TRBJ1-2; D may be TRBD1 (6 bases). The germline CDR1 and CDR2 sequences are SGHNT and YYREEE (reference sequence). The CDR3 has 15 residues. With 1 base removed from V and 7 bases from J, the gap between germline ends came to 17 bases. The CDR3 loop is CASSLFNTGSGGYTF. Here the CDR3 DNA reads TGTGCCAGCAGCTTGTTTAACACAGGGAGCGGTGGCTACACCTTC.

V usage is TRBV19 and J usage is TRBJ1-1; the D is unclear. CDR3 size: 13 residues. Deletions cut 6 bases from V and 3 bases from J, with 11 bases between. CDR1 is LNHDA and CDR2 is SQIVND in the germline V gene (reference sequence). The DNA of the CDR3 is TGTGCCAGTAGGATTGCCCCAGACACTGAAGCTTTCTTT. It yields the protein CASRIAPDTEAFF.

Regarding this clone: The junction does not match germline at one end; this may be a read error. The gene calls are TRBV5-4 and TRBJ1-2; D gene unclear. Germline V gene lookup returns CDR1 SGHNT and CDR2 YYREEE (reference sequence). The CDR3 consists of 13 residues. The CDR3 sequence: CASRLVGGYGYTF. DNA of the CDR3: TGTGCCAGCAGGTTGGTCGGAGGCTATGGCTACACCTTC.

The V and J genes are TRBV6-6 and TRBJ1-6, with 7 bases lining up with TRBD1. CDR1 and CDR2 from the germline V gene are MNHNY and SVGAGI (reference sequence). CDR3 length: 17 amino acids. Trimming cost V 5 bases and J 5 bases; bases outside gene matches: 12. The CDR3 loop is CASSPRGQPPHNSPLHF. The CDR3 DNA follows: TGTGCCAGCAGTCCCCGGGGACAGCCGCCCCATAATTCACCCCTCCACTTT.